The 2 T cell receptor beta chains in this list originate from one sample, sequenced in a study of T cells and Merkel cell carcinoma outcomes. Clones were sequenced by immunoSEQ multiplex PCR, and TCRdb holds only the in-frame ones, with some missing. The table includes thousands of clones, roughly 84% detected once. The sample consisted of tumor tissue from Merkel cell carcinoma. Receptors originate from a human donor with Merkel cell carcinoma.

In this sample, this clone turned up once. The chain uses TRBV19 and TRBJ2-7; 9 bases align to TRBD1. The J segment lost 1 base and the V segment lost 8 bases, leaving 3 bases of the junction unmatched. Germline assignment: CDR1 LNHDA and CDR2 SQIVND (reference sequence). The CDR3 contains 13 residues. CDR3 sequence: CASADRGSYEQYF. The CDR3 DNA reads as TGTGCCAGTGCGGACAGGGGTTCCTACGAGCAGTACTTC.

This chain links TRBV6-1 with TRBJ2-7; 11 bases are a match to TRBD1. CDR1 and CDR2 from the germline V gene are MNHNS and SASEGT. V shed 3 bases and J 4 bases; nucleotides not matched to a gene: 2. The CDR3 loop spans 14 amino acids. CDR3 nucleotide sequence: TGTGCCAGCAGTGACGGGACAGGGGGTTACGAGCAGTACTTC. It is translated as CASSDGTGGYEQYF.